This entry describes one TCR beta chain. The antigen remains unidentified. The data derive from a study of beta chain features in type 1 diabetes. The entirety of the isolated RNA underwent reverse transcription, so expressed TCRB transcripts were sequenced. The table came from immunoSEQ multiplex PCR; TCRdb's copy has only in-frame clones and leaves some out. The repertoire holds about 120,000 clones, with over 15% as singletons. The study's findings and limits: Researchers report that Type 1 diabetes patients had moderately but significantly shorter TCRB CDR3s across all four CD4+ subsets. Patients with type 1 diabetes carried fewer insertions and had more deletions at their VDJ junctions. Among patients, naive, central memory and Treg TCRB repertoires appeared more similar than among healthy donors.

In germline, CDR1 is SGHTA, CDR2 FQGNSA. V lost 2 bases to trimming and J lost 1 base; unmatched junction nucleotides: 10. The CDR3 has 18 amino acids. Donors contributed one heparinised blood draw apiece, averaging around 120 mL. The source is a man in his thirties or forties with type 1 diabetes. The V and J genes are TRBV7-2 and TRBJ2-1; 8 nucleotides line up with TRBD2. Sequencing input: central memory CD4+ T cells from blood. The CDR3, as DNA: TGTGCCAGCAGCTTAAGTCCGAGAGCGGGGGCTTCCTACAATGAGCAGTTCTTC. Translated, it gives CASSLSPRAGASYNEQFF.